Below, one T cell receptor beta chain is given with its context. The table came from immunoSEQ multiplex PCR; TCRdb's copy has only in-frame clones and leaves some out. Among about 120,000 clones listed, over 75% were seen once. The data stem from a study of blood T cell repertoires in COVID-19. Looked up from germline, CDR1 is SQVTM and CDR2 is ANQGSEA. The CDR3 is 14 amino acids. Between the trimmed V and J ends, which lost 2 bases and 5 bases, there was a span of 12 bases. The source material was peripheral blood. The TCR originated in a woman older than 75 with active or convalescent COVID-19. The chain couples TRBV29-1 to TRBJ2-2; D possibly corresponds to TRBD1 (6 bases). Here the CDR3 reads CSVEHRVETGELFF. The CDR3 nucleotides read TGCAGCGTTGAACACAGGGTTGAGACCGGGGAGCTGTTTTTT.